The clone carrying this TCR beta chain was counted many times. Its specificity is unknown. The CDR3 runs 10 residues. The V end lost 8 bases, the J end lost 3 bases, and 5 bases lay between the germline ends. Germline CDR1 is MNHEY and CDR2 is SVGEGT. The data stem from a study of blood T cells in healthy people across ages. Study observations and caveats: TCR beta diversity per million T cells fell roughly linearly with age.

Using a J-beta primer mix together with a sample-barcoded 5' primer, a second PCR was run for roughly 7 to 11 cycles. A single record per CDR3 protein comes from TCRdb applying MiXCR to the 5' RACE reads. The data show some 710,000 distinct CDR3 sequences, about 45% seen once. V usage is TRBV6-2 or TRBV6-3 and J usage is TRBJ2-7; D call uncertain. The sequencing sample was made of blood. The clonotype comes from a man older than 75 in good health. CDR3 region: CASGDYEQYF. In nucleotides, the CDR3 is TGTGCCAGCGGTGACTACGAGCAGTACTTC.